This is a list of T cell receptor beta chains from one sample in a study of blood T cell repertoires in COVID-19. Produced via immunoSEQ multiplex PCR; TCRdb's table is partial and in-frame only. The sample consists of about 490,000 clones, approximately 85% of them appearing once. Sequenced sample: peripheral blood. The source is a human donor in a cohort sampled during active COVID-19. CDR3s include the opening cysteine and the closing phenylalanine or tryptophan. The order of the fields is J gene, V gene, D gene, clone size, CDR3 protein, CDR3 DNA. A D gene is named only where the DNA matches it firmly. Clone size is stated in some rows and not others, as once, few, many or a class when expanded.

>TRBJ2-2|TRBV24-1|-|-
CATSDLSGTGELFF
TGTGCCACCAGTGACCTGTCGGGCACCGGGGAGCTGTTTTTT
>TRBJ2-2|TRBV14|TRBD1|-
CASSLRVRDRVRRGTGELFF
TGTGCCAGCAGCCTCAGAGTTAGGGACAGGGTGCGACGAGGCACCGGGGAGCTGTTTTTT
>TRBJ1-5|TRBV6-2/TRBV6-3|-|-
CASSYSRAEQPQHF
TGTGCCAGCAGTTACTCGAGGGCCGAGCAGCCCCAGCATTTT
>TRBJ1-2|TRBV7-3|-|-
CASSLGPGYGYTF
TGTGCCAGCAGCCTGGGGCCAGGATACGGCTACACCTTC
>TRBJ2-7|TRBV12-5|TRBD1|-
CASGSPMDRVWEQYF
TGTGCTAGTGGTTCACCTATGGACAGGGTGTGGGAGCAGTACTTC
>TRBJ1-2|TRBV28|TRBD1|-
CASSWGTGGANYGYTF
TGTGCCAGCAGTTGGGGGACAGGGGGTGCTAACTATGGCTACACCTTC
>TRBJ1-6|TRBV5-6|TRBD1|-
CASSVSRDRGNSPLHF
TGTGCCAGCAGCGTAAGCCGGGACAGGGGGAATTCACCCCTCCACTTT
>TRBJ1-5|TRBV6-5|-|-
CASTGLDQPQHF
TGTGCCAGCACAGGGTTGGATCAGCCCCAGCATTTT
>TRBJ1-2|TRBV29-1|-|-
CSVRGQNMGGYTF
TGCAGCGTTAGGGGACAAAATATGGGAGGCTACACCTTC
>TRBJ1-4|TRBV3-1/TRBV3-2|-|-
CASSQAPLLTNEKLFF
TGTGCCAGCAGCCAAGCCCCCTTGTTGACTAATGAAAAACTGTTTTTT
>TRBJ1-1|TRBV29-1|-|once
CSASREEGGGTEAFF
TGCAGCGCCTCAAGGGAGGAGGGAGGGGGCACTGAAGCTTTCTTT
>TRBJ1-2|TRBV3-1/TRBV3-2|-|-
CASSQDDYGGGYTF
TGTGCCAGCAGCCAAGATGATTACGGCGGTGGCTACACCTTC
>TRBJ2-7|TRBV27|-|-
CASSFRQDTPFYEQYF
TGTGCCAGCAGTTTTAGGCAGGACACTCCCTTTTACGAGCAGTACTTC
>TRBJ1-1|TRBV28|TRBD1|-
CASSRTGARTEAFF
TGTGCCAGCAGCCGGACAGGGGCAAGGACTGAAGCTTTCTTT
>TRBJ2-1|TRBV19|-|-
CASSLPQAGRNEQFF
TGTGCCAGTAGTTTACCCCAGGCAGGTCGGAATGAGCAGTTCTTC
>TRBJ1-2|TRBV27|TRBD1|-
CASSTGTDINYGYTF
TGTGCCAGCAGTACCGGGACAGATATAAACTATGGCTACACCTTC
>TRBJ2-3|TRBV7-3|-|-
CASSLTGDTQYF
TGTGCCAGCAGCCTCACGGGAGATACGCAGTATTTT
>TRBJ2-6|TRBV4-1|TRBD1|-
CASSHGQGGDSGANVLTF
TGCGCCAGCAGCCATGGACAGGGTGGGGACTCTGGGGCCAACGTCCTGACTTTC
>TRBJ2-7|TRBV2|-|-
CASSEAKRRGLHEQYF
TGTGCCAGCAGTGAAGCGAAGAGGAGGGGGCTCCACGAGCAGTACTTC
>TRBJ2-2|TRBV24-1|TRBD1|-
CATSATGQGTGGELFF
TGTGCCACCAGTGCCACGGGACAGGGTACGGGCGGGGAGCTGTTTTTT
>TRBJ1-1|TRBV25-1|TRBD1|-
CASGGRQGALATEAFF
TGTGCCAGCGGAGGCCGACAGGGGGCGCTGGCCACTGAAGCTTTCTTT
>TRBJ2-1|TRBV12-3/TRBV12-4|-|-
CASSFPSEQFF
TGTGCCAGCAGTTTTCCCAGTGAGCAGTTCTTC
>TRBJ1-2|TRBV6-5|-|-
CASSYNRETSGYTF
TGTGCCAGCAGTTACAACAGGGAGACCTCCGGCTACACCTTC
>TRBJ1-1|TRBV7-9|-|once
CASSLGVDMMNTEAFF
TGTGCCAGCAGCTTAGGGGTAGACATGATGAACACTGAAGCTTTCTTT
>TRBJ2-3|TRBV3-1/TRBV3-2|-|-
CASSQVSLATDTQYF
TGTGCCAGCAGCCAAGTCAGCCTAGCCACAGATACGCAGTATTTT
>TRBJ1-2|TRBV28|-|once
CASTLGGGEANYGYTF
TGTGCCAGCACTTTAGGCGGGGGGGAGGCTAACTATGGCTACACCTTC
>TRBJ2-1|TRBV19|TRBD2|-
CASSRGTSASSSYNEQFF
TGTGCCAGTAGCAGGGGGACTAGCGCCTCGAGCTCCTACAATGAGCAGTTCTTC
>TRBJ1-5|TRBV7-2|TRBD1|once
CASSGTENQPQHF
TGTGCCAGCAGCGGGACAGAGAATCAGCCCCAGCATTTT
>TRBJ2-7|TRBV6-1|TRBD2|-
CASSEPPSGRGTYEQYF
TGTGCCAGCAGTGAGCCCCCTAGCGGGAGGGGTACCTACGAGCAGTACTTC
>TRBJ2-3|TRBV7-2|TRBD2|-
CASSKTSGSADTQYF
TGTGCCAGCAGCAAGACTAGCGGGAGTGCAGATACGCAGTATTTT
>TRBJ2-3|TRBV3-1/TRBV3-2|TRBD2|-
CASSQGLAGTGTQYF
TGTGCCAGCAGCCAGGGACTAGCGGGTACTGGGACGCAGTATTTT
>TRBJ2-3|TRBV27|TRBD2|-
CASSFRLAGGPDTQYF
TGTGCCAGCAGTTTCCGACTAGCGGGAGGACCAGATACGCAGTATTTT
>TRBJ1-1|TRBV6-5|-|-
CASTLQRRGNTEAFF
TGTGCCAGCACCTTGCAGCGGCGAGGGAACACTGAAGCTTTCTTT
>TRBJ2-7|TRBV10-3|TRBD2|-
CAISEFKRETGEQYF
TGTGCCATCAGTGAGTTCAAGCGGGAGACCGGCGAGCAGTACTTC
>TRBJ2-1|TRBV24-1|TRBD2|once
CATSDPAGPGNEQFF
TGTGCCACCAGTGATCCAGCGGGGCCAGGGAATGAGCAGTTCTTC
>TRBJ2-1|TRBV16|TRBD2|once
CASSGMAGVGNEQFF
TGTGCCAGCAGCGGTATGGCGGGAGTTGGCAATGAGCAGTTCTTC
>TRBJ1-1|TRBV18|-|-
CASSPPNQGNTEAFF
TGTGCCAGCTCACCACCTAACCAGGGGAACACTGAAGCTTTCTTT
>TRBJ2-3|TRBV19|TRBD2|-
CASSRTSGRAYDTQYF
TGTGCCAGTAGTCGGACTAGCGGGAGGGCCTATGATACGCAGTATTTT
>TRBJ2-1|TRBV9|-|-
CASSKGSTYNEQFF
TGTGCCAGCAGCAAGGGGTCCACCTACAATGAGCAGTTCTTC
>TRBJ2-3|TRBV9|-|-
CASSVALADTQYF
TGTGCCAGCAGCGTAGCTCTAGCAGATACGCAGTATTTT
>TRBJ1-5|TRBV27|-|-
CASSPHNQPQHF
TGTGCCAGCAGTCCCCACAATCAGCCCCAGCATTTT
>TRBJ2-7|TRBV19|TRBD1|-
CASSLQGFVREQYF
TGTGCCAGTAGTCTACAGGGGTTCGTCCGCGAGCAGTACTTC
>TRBJ2-1|TRBV5-1|TRBD2|-
CASSLGAGGIYEQFF
TGCGCCAGCAGCTTGGGAGCGGGAGGTATTTATGAGCAGTTCTTC
>TRBJ2-4|TRBV6-2/TRBV6-3|-|few
CASSLIIGDKNIQYF
TGTGCCAGCAGTTTAATAATAGGAGACAAAAACATTCAGTACTTC
>TRBJ1-6|TRBV23-1|TRBD1|-
CASSPTGGISPLHF
TGCGCCAGCAGTCCGACAGGGGGTATATCACCCCTCCACTTT
>TRBJ2-5|TRBV3-1/TRBV3-2|TRBD2|-
CASSPRLAGQETQYF
TGTGCCAGCAGCCCACGGCTAGCGGGGCAAGAGACCCAGTACTTC
>TRBJ1-1|TRBV19|TRBD1|-
CASSTTGGHTEAFF
TGTGCCAGTAGTACGACAGGGGGCCACACTGAAGCTTTCTTT